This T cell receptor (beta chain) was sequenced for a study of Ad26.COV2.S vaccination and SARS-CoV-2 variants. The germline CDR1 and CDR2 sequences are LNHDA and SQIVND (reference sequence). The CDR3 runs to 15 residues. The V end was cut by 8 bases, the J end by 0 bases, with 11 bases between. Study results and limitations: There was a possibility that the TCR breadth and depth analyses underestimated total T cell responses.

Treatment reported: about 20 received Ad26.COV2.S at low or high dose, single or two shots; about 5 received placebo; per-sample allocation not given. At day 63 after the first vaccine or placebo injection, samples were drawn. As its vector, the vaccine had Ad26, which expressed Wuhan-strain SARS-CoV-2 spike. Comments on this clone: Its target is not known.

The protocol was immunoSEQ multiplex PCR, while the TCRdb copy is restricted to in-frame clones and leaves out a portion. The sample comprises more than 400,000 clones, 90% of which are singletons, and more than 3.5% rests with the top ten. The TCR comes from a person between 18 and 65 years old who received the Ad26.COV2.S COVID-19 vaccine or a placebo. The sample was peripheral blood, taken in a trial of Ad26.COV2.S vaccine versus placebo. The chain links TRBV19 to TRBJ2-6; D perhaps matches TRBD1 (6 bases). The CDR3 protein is CASSDRTSGANVLTF. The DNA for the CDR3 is TGTGCCAGTTCCGACAGGACCTCTGGGGCCAACGTCCTGACTTTC.